These T cell receptor beta chains were read from a single sample in a study of regulatory T cells in long-lasting Graves disease. TCRdb redid the calling of the multiplex PCR reads with MiXCR, one entry per CDR3 protein. The sample lists around 420,000 distinct CDR3 sequences; 15% to 19% were seen once. Sequenced material: peripheral blood mononuclear cells (PBMCs), taken at new diagnosis, from a patient treated with antithyroid drugs. These receptors originate from a female donor with Graves disease. Both conserved end residues are part of each CDR3. D genes are given only for firm matches. Clone size is shown for a subset of rows, as once, few, many or a class of expanded clone.

V gene	D gene	J gene	clone size	CDR3 DNA	CDR3 protein
TRBV7-2	NA	TRBJ2-4	many	TGTGCCAGCAGCTCCTCCCAAACCAAAAACATTCAGTACTTC	CASSSSQTKNIQYF
TRBV30	NA	TRBJ1-1	many	TGTGCCTGGAGTGCCCTCGGCACTGAAGCTTTCTTT	CAWSALGTEAFF
TRBV12-3/TRBV12-4	NA	TRBJ2-7	many	TGTGCCAGCAGTTTAAAACTATTCTACGAGCAGTACTTC	CASSLKLFYEQYF
TRBV7-9	NA	TRBJ1-5	many	TGTGCCAGCAGTTCAACCGACGGAGAACTGACGCCCCAGCATTTT	CASSSTDGELTPQHF
TRBV19	NA	TRBJ2-1	few	TGTGCCAGTAGTCTCAGCGAGTGGGGGGTGGATGAGCAGTTCTTC	CASSLSEWGVDEQFF
TRBV28	TRBD2	TRBJ2-7	many	TGTGCCAGCAGTTTGCATCTAGCGGGTGTGGAAGAGCAGTACTTC	CASSLHLAGVEEQYF
TRBV5-1	NA	TRBJ2-7	many	TGCGCCAGCAGCTTGACCCCAGCTGAGAACGAGCAGTACTTC	CASSLTPAENEQYF
TRBV24-1	TRBD2	TRBJ2-1	many	TGTGCCACCAGTCGTCCACTAGCGGGAGTCGGAGAAAATGAGCAGTTCTTC	CATSRPLAGVGENEQFF
TRBV4-3	TRBD2	TRBJ2-7	NA	TGCGCCAGCAGCCGTATGGTTTCGCATCGGACTAGCGTCCCTTCCTACGAGCAGTACTTC	CASSRMVSHRTSVPSYEQYF
TRBV2	TRBD2	TRBJ2-2	NA	TGTGCCAGCAGGATAGCGGGAGGAAGGACCGGGGAGCTGTTTTTT	CASRIAGGRTGELFF
TRBV12-3/TRBV12-4	TRBD1	TRBJ1-5	many	TGTGCCAGCAGTCCAGGGGGAAGCAATCAGCCCCAGCATTTT	CASSPGGSNQPQHF
TRBV20-1	TRBD1	TRBJ2-7	NA	TGCAGTGCCTCCGGGACAGGGTCCTACGAGCAGTACTTC	CSASGTGSYEQYF
TRBV11-2	NA	TRBJ1-2	many	TGTGCCAGCAGCTTAACTCCCCTCAGGGGAGGCTACACCTTC	CASSLTPLRGGYTF
TRBV10-3	NA	TRBJ2-3	NA	TGTGCCATCAGGGACGGGACGGGTGGGGATACGCAGTATTTT	CAIRDGTGGDTQYF
TRBV5-4	TRBD2	TRBJ2-5	NA	TGTGCCAGCAGCTTGGCCTCCAGCTCGTTAGCGGGGGGAGAGACCCAGTACTTC	CASSLASSSLAGGETQYF
TRBV13	TRBD1	TRBJ1-1	many	TGTGCCAGCAGCCGTCGGGACAGAATGAACACTGAAGCTTTCTTT	CASSRRDRMNTEAFF
TRBV10-3	NA	TRBJ1-1	many	TGTGCCATCAGTGAGACGTCCCTTGGGACTGAAGCTTTCTTT	CAISETSLGTEAFF
TRBV18	TRBD1	TRBJ2-1	few	TGTGCCAGCTCACCCGGACAGGGGGTATACAATGAGCAGTTCTTC	CASSPGQGVYNEQFF
TRBV6-1	NA	TRBJ1-1	NA	TGTGCCAGCAGCGCCCGGGAGGGATTAACTGAAGCTTTCTTT	CASSAREGLTEAFF
TRBV27	TRBD2	TRBJ2-7	many	TGTGCCAGCGGCGGGGAGGGCGTGAAACCCTACGAGCAGTACTTC	CASGGEGVKPYEQYF
TRBV29-1	NA	TRBJ2-1	many	TGCAGCGTTGAAGGGGCTTTCTCCTACAATGAGCAGTTCTTC	CSVEGAFSYNEQFF
TRBV27	NA	TRBJ2-3	many	TGTGCCAGCAGTTTTTCCAGGTGGATACATACGCAGTATTTT	CASSFSRWIHTQYF
TRBV7-9	NA	TRBJ2-2	many	TGTGCCAGCAGGCCTCTTCTGGGGACCGGGGAGCTGTTTTTT	CASRPLLGTGELFF
TRBV2	TRBD2	TRBJ2-5	many	TGTGCCAGCAGAGGCGGGGGGCGCGAGACCCAGTACTTC	CASRGGGRETQYF
TRBV6-2/TRBV6-3	TRBD1	TRBJ2-5	many	TGTGCCAGCAGTGGGACAGGGGTAAAGACCCAGTACTTC	CASSGTGVKTQYF
TRBV2	TRBD1	TRBJ2-3	NA	TGTGCCACTTATCAGGACAGGGCCCTCGTTTGGGGCACAGATACGCAGTATTTT	CATYQDRALVWGTDTQYF
TRBV7-9	NA	TRBJ1-5	many	TGTGCCAGCAGCTCAAGGGGGGATTTTCCCCAGCATTTT	CASSSRGDFPQHF
TRBV20-1	TRBD2	TRBJ2-4	NA	TGCAGTGCTAGAGGGACAGGGACTAGCGGTTCGGACAAAAACATTCAGTACTTC	CSARGTGTSGSDKNIQYF
TRBV28	NA	TRBJ2-1	many	TGTGCCAGCAGTCCTCAACAGGGAGGCCCCTACAATGAGCAGTTCTTC	CASSPQQGGPYNEQFF
TRBV28	TRBD1	TRBJ1-2	many	TGTGCCAGCAGTACACAGGGGGCATCCTACTATGGCTACACCTTC	CASSTQGASYYGYTF
TRBV7-3	TRBD2	TRBJ2-3	many	TGTGCCAGCAGCACTGGACTAGTTGGTACGCAGTATTTT	CASSTGLVGTQYF
TRBV27	NA	TRBJ1-1	NA	TGTGCCAGCAGTTTAGGGCCAGGGGACTTGAACACTGAAGCTTTCTTT	CASSLGPGDLNTEAFF
TRBV20-1	NA	TRBJ2-7	many	TGCAGTGCTAGAGTCATAGACACCTACGAGCAGTACTTC	CSARVIDTYEQYF
TRBV20-1	TRBD1	TRBJ2-7	many	TGCAGTGCTAGGGCGGGACAGGGTCCCTACGAGCAGTACTTC	CSARAGQGPYEQYF
TRBV7-9	NA	TRBJ2-3	many	TGTGCCAGCAGCTTACTAGCGCAAGGGCCCACAGATACGCAGTATTTT	CASSLLAQGPTDTQYF
TRBV7-9	TRBD1	TRBJ2-1	many	TGTGCCAGCAGCACTACGAATCTACTGCAGGGACAGGGTACTAATGAGCAGTTCTTC	CASSTTNLLQGQGTNEQFF
TRBV12-3/TRBV12-4	TRBD2	TRBJ2-3	NA	TGTGCCAGCAGTTTAGGTGTGACTAGCGGGGTGGGTAGCACAGATACGCAGTATTTT	CASSLGVTSGVGSTDTQYF
TRBV12-3/TRBV12-4	NA	TRBJ2-1	few	TGTGCCAGCAGTCCTGCAAGGGGTTCCTCCTACAATGAGCAGTTCTTC	CASSPARGSSYNEQFF
TRBV11-2	TRBD2	TRBJ2-5	NA	TGTGCCAGCAGTTTCGCTAGCGGCCCCAGGGAGACCCAGTACTTC	CASSFASGPRETQYF
TRBV3-1	NA	TRBJ2-7	many	TGTGCCAGCAGCCAGGTCGACTACGAGCAGTACTTC	CASSQVDYEQYF
TRBV29-1	NA	TRBJ1-1	NA	TGCAGCGTACTTCCTCCGACTGAAGCTTTCTTT	CSVLPPTEAFF
TRBV9	TRBD1	TRBJ2-1	many	TGTGCCAGCAGCGCCGGGACAGGAGCTTACAATGAGCAGTTCTTC	CASSAGTGAYNEQFF
TRBV11-3	NA	TRBJ2-7	many	TGTGCCAGCAGCCCCTCAGGTCCGGTCTACGAGCAGTACTTC	CASSPSGPVYEQYF
TRBV20-1	NA	TRBJ1-1	many	TGCAGTGCTAGAGGGGGAGTGAACACTGAAGCTTTCTTT	CSARGGVNTEAFF
TRBV30	NA	TRBJ2-3	many	TGTGCCTGGAGTGTTTGGCTAAGGGATACGCAGTATTTT	CAWSVWLRDTQYF
TRBV2	NA	TRBJ1-2	many	TGTGCCAGCATTCTTACTGGACAGTTAGCTAACTATGGCTACACCTTC	CASILTGQLANYGYTF
TRBV28	NA	TRBJ2-7	NA	TGTGCCAGCAGTTTAGTACCGGGGGAGCAGTACTTC	CASSLVPGEQYF
TRBV29-1	NA	TRBJ1-1	many	TGCAGCGTGAGGACGGCGCAGGGGAATACTGAAGCTTTCTTT	CSVRTAQGNTEAFF
TRBV9	NA	TRBJ2-1	few	TGTGCCAGCAACAACTACTACAATGAGCAGTTCTTC	CASNNYYNEQFF
TRBV7-9	NA	TRBJ1-4	few	TGTGCCAGCAGCGCCTACGGAGGGGAGGCGGAAAAACTGTTTTTT	CASSAYGGEAEKLFF
TRBV28	NA	TRBJ2-4	NA	TGTGCCAGCAGTTCCGGACTCATTGAGTTAGCCAAAAACATTCAGTACTTC	CASSSGLIELAKNIQYF
TRBV7-2	NA	TRBJ1-4	NA	TGTGCCAGCAGCCCTACCCCCAGGGGCCTCAGTGAAAAACTGTTTTTT	CASSPTPRGLSEKLFF
TRBV7-3	TRBD2	TRBJ2-2	NA	TGTGCCAGCAGCGTTCTAGCGGGAGGGCGTCCCACCGGGGAGCTGTTTTTT	CASSVLAGGRPTGELFF